This T cell receptor beta chain was recovered during a study of shared clonotypes between healthy human individuals. Only in-frame clones appear in the TCRdb table, and some are missing; sequencing was by immunoSEQ multiplex PCR. This table holds some 1 million clones, approximately 70% found once. Notes on this clone: A much larger clone is a single base away; this may be a read error. The sample holds other DNA sequences that translate to the same CDR3.

Germline V gene sequence: CDR1 MDHEN, CDR2 SYDVKM. There are 12 residues in the CDR3. V was cut by 6 bases and J by 4 bases, with 9 bases left in between. This chain joins TRBV28 and TRBJ1-2; maybe TRBD1 (6 bases). Sequenced material: memory CD4+ T cells sorted from blood. Subset here: CD45RA-negative fraction. This TCR came from a man aged 18 to 29 in good health. CDR3 sequence reads: CASSSDSYGYTF. As DNA, the CDR3 is TGTGCCAGCAGCTCGGACAGCTATGGCTACACCTTC.